This is a list of T cell receptor beta chains from one sample in a study of cytomegalovirus exposure and HLA in healthy donors. The assay was immunoSEQ multiplex PCR, and TCRdb's table has in-frame clones only and misses some. The listing contains around 70,000 clones. Sequences were obtained from PBMCs. These receptors were taken from a female donor in good health and CMV-seropositive. Both conserved end residues are part of each CDR3. A D gene is named only where the DNA matches it firmly.

v_call	d_call	cdr3_length	j_call	cdr3_aa	cdr3_nt
TRBV5-1	TRBD1	14	TRBJ1-1	CASSLMTGGTEAFF	TGCGCCAGCAGCTTGATGACAGGGGGAACTGAAGCTTTCTTT
TRBV28	TRBD2	16	TRBJ2-2	CASSLGLAGNTGELFF	TGTGCCAGCAGCCTGGGACTAGCGGGAAACACCGGGGAGCTGTTTTTT
TRBV19	-	15	TRBJ2-6	CASSGQLGGANVLTF	TGTGCCAGTAGTGGGCAGTTAGGTGGGGCCAACGTCCTGACTTTC
TRBV19	-	15	TRBJ1-3	CATLQIVDSGNTIYF	TGTGCCACCTTACAGATTGTGGACTCTGGAAACACCATATATTTT
TRBV15	-	13	TRBJ1-2	CATAHEGVGGYTF	TGTGCCACCGCTCACGAGGGTGTTGGTGGCTACACCTTC
TRBV29-1	TRBD2	16	TRBJ2-1	CSVGLAGGISDNEQFF	TGCAGCGTAGGACTAGCGGGGGGGATATCCGACAATGAGCAGTTCTTC
TRBV30	TRBD1	13	TRBJ2-5	CAWKIRGRETQYF	TGTGCCTGGAAAATTAGGGGGCGAGAGACCCAGTACTTC
TRBV5-1	TRBD1	19	TRBJ1-1	CASSSGSMVDRAFNTEAFF	TGCGCCAGCAGCTCGGGGTCGATGGTTGACAGGGCCTTCAACACTGAAGCTTTCTTT
TRBV4-1	-	13	TRBJ2-3	CASSQDPPDTQYF	TGCGCCAGCAGCCAAGACCCTCCAGATACGCAGTATTTT
TRBV30	-	13	TRBJ1-6	CAWTLQGDSPLHF	TGTGCCTGGACCCTACAGGGAGATTCACCCCTCCACTTT
TRBV7-2	-	15	TRBJ1-2	CASSLRQAGDYGYTF	TGTGCCAGCAGCTTAAGACAGGCTGGGGACTATGGCTACACCTTC
TRBV5-4	-	12	TRBJ1-1	CASSSGTSEAFF	TGTGCCAGCAGCTCCGGGACTTCTGAAGCTTTCTTT
TRBV2	-	12	TRBJ1-1	CASRGRDTEAFF	TGTGCCAGCAGGGGGAGGGACACTGAAGCTTTCTTT
TRBV30	-	12	TRBJ2-5	CAWSLLGETQYF	TGTGCCTGGAGCTTACTAGGGGAGACCCAGTACTTC
TRBV28	TRBD1	14	TRBJ1-5	CASTGQGYDQPQHF	TGTGCCAGCACGGGACAGGGATATGATCAGCCCCAGCATTTT